The rows below give T cell receptor beta chains drawn from one sample of a study of T-cell reconstitution after alpha-beta-depleted transplantation in children. TCRdb used MiXCR to reprocess the PCR reads, holding one entry per CDR3 protein. The sample carries approximately 630,000 distinct CDR3 sequences, around 12% recorded once. Sample: PBMCs, taken before TCRalphabeta/CD19-depleted stem cell transplant. The receptors were sampled from a girl aged 2-10 years with congenital amegakaryocytic thrombocytopenia, due to receive a stem cell transplant. Both conserved end residues are part of each CDR3. Each record gives: J gene, V gene, CDR3 length, clone size, D gene, CDR3 DNA, CDR3 protein. A D gene is named only where the DNA matches it firmly. Expanded clones get a size class; other rows say once, few or many, or leave the size out.

j_gene: TRBJ1-1
v_gene: TRBV14
len: 12
abundance: many
d_gene: NA
CDR3nt: TGTGCCAGCAGCCAAGGGTTGACTGAAGCTTTCTTT
CDR3aa: CASSQGLTEAFF

j_gene: TRBJ1-2
v_gene: TRBV3-1
len: 17
abundance: few
d_gene: TRBD1
CDR3nt: TGTGCCAGCAGCCAAGGAATCACAACCGGGACAGATTATGGCTACACCTTC
CDR3aa: CASSQGITTGTDYGYTF

j_gene: TRBJ2-7
v_gene: TRBV20-1
len: 16
abundance: NA
d_gene: TRBD2
CDR3nt: TGCAGTGCCAAGGCCCCACTAGCGGGAGAACCCTACGAGCAGTACTTC
CDR3aa: CSAKAPLAGEPYEQYF

j_gene: TRBJ1-3
v_gene: TRBV27
len: 13
abundance: many
d_gene: NA
CDR3nt: TGTGCCAGCAGAGCTAGCTCTGGAAACACCATATATTTT
CDR3aa: CASRASSGNTIYF

j_gene: TRBJ2-1
v_gene: TRBV18
len: 14
abundance: NA
d_gene: NA
CDR3nt: TGTGCCAGCTCACCGTCCGCAACCTACAATGAGCATTTCTTC
CDR3aa: CASSPSATYNEHFF

j_gene: TRBJ1-6
v_gene: TRBV20-1
len: 13
abundance: many
d_gene: NA
CDR3nt: TGCAGTGCTAAGGACAGCACCAATTCACCCCTCCACTTT
CDR3aa: CSAKDSTNSPLHF

j_gene: TRBJ1-3
v_gene: TRBV7-9
len: 14
abundance: few
d_gene: NA
CDR3nt: TGTGCCAGCAGCCCGGGGCCGTCCGGAAACACCATATATTTT
CDR3aa: CASSPGPSGNTIYF

j_gene: TRBJ2-7
v_gene: TRBV3-1
len: 14
abundance: NA
d_gene: NA
CDR3nt: TGTGCCAGCAGCCAAGGGATCTCCTCCTACGAGCAGTACTTC
CDR3aa: CASSQGISSYEQYF

j_gene: TRBJ2-7
v_gene: TRBV20-1
len: 13
abundance: many
d_gene: NA
CDR3nt: TGCAGTGCTAATGGCCACACCAGCTACGAGCAGTACTTC
CDR3aa: CSANGHTSYEQYF

j_gene: TRBJ2-7
v_gene: TRBV27
len: 15
abundance: many
d_gene: NA
CDR3nt: TGTGCCAGCACCCCTCTGGGGACTCCCGCCTACGAGCAGTACTTC
CDR3aa: CASTPLGTPAYEQYF

j_gene: TRBJ2-7
v_gene: TRBV24-1
len: 14
abundance: NA
d_gene: NA
CDR3nt: TGTGCCACCGCACGTCGGGGTGCCAAATACGAGCAGTACTTC
CDR3aa: CATARRGAKYEQYF

j_gene: TRBJ1-5
v_gene: TRBV20-1
len: 14
abundance: many
d_gene: NA
CDR3nt: TGCAGTGCCTTGACAGGAAATAGCAATCAGCCCCAGCATTTT
CDR3aa: CSALTGNSNQPQHF

j_gene: TRBJ2-7
v_gene: TRBV4-2
len: 17
abundance: many
d_gene: NA
CDR3nt: TGTGCCAGCAGCCAATGGAGTAGCGGTTCTAGCTCCTACGAGCAGTACTTC
CDR3aa: CASSQWSSGSSSYEQYF

j_gene: TRBJ2-7
v_gene: TRBV3-1
len: 13
abundance: few
d_gene: NA
CDR3nt: TGTGCCAGCAGCCAAAGGGGACCCCGCGAGCAGTACTTC
CDR3aa: CASSQRGPREQYF

j_gene: TRBJ2-3
v_gene: TRBV20-1
len: 13
abundance: many
d_gene: NA
CDR3nt: TGCAGTGCTAGTTCGGGGGTGCCGGATACGCAGTATTTT
CDR3aa: CSASSGVPDTQYF

j_gene: TRBJ2-1
v_gene: TRBV5-1
len: 15
abundance: many
d_gene: NA
CDR3nt: TGCGCCAGCAGCGGACGGAGCGGCGCCTACAATGAGCAGTTCTTC
CDR3aa: CASSGRSGAYNEQFF

j_gene: TRBJ2-3
v_gene: TRBV7-2
len: 16
abundance: many
d_gene: NA
CDR3nt: TGTGCCAGCAGGCTAGGGGGGCGATTAAGCACAGATACGCAGTATTTT
CDR3aa: CASRLGGRLSTDTQYF

j_gene: TRBJ1-1
v_gene: TRBV20-1
len: 15
abundance: many
d_gene: NA
CDR3nt: TGCAGTGCTAGCAGGGGATTACCGATGAACACTGAAGCTTTCTTT
CDR3aa: CSASRGLPMNTEAFF

j_gene: TRBJ2-7
v_gene: TRBV12-3/TRBV12-4
len: 15
abundance: few
d_gene: TRBD2
CDR3nt: TGTGCCAGCAGAGAGCGGGAGGGCCGACTCTACGAGCAGTACTTC
CDR3aa: CASREREGRLYEQYF

j_gene: TRBJ2-3
v_gene: TRBV20-1
len: 15
abundance: NA
d_gene: NA
CDR3nt: TGCAGTGCTAGGGGAGCCGGAGATTGGGCAGATACGCAGTATTTT
CDR3aa: CSARGAGDWADTQYF

j_gene: TRBJ1-1
v_gene: TRBV5-1
len: 13
abundance: many
d_gene: NA
CDR3nt: TGCGCCAGCAGCAAGGAGGTATTCGCTGAAGCTTTCTTT
CDR3aa: CASSKEVFAEAFF

j_gene: TRBJ2-3
v_gene: TRBV2
len: 14
abundance: many
d_gene: TRBD2
CDR3nt: TGTGCCAGCAGTGAAATTGGACTAGCAGATACGCAGTATTTT
CDR3aa: CASSEIGLADTQYF

j_gene: TRBJ2-5
v_gene: TRBV30
len: 13
abundance: few
d_gene: NA
CDR3nt: TGTGCCTGGAGTTTTAGCGTCGGGGAGACCCAGTACTTC
CDR3aa: CAWSFSVGETQYF

j_gene: TRBJ2-3
v_gene: TRBV6-2/TRBV6-3
len: 15
abundance: few
d_gene: NA
CDR3nt: TGTGCCAGCACGGTCCCCGGAGGGCCCACAGATACGCAGTATTTT
CDR3aa: CASTVPGGPTDTQYF

j_gene: TRBJ2-1
v_gene: TRBV28
len: 15
abundance: NA
d_gene: NA
CDR3nt: TGTGCCAGCTACAACAGGGGGGGCTCCTACAATGGGCAGTTCTTC
CDR3aa: CASYNRGGSYNGQFF

j_gene: TRBJ2-7
v_gene: TRBV20-1
len: 13
abundance: few
d_gene: TRBD2
CDR3nt: TGCAGTGCCCTGACTAGCGGGAGGTACGAGCAGTACTTC
CDR3aa: CSALTSGRYEQYF

j_gene: TRBJ2-3
v_gene: TRBV6-6
len: 14
abundance: many
d_gene: TRBD2
CDR3nt: TGTGCCAGCAGGCTAGCGGGAGTGACAGATACGCAGTATTTT
CDR3aa: CASRLAGVTDTQYF

j_gene: TRBJ2-3
v_gene: TRBV29-1
len: 13
abundance: many
d_gene: NA
CDR3nt: TGCAGCGTCGAACGGACTACCACAGATACGCAGTATTTT
CDR3aa: CSVERTTTDTQYF

j_gene: TRBJ2-1
v_gene: TRBV29-1
len: 14
abundance: NA
d_gene: TRBD2
CDR3nt: TGCAGCGCCATCACTAGCGGCTCCTACAATGAGCAGTTCTTC
CDR3aa: CSAITSGSYNEQFF

j_gene: TRBJ1-6
v_gene: TRBV6-1
len: 17
abundance: many
d_gene: NA
CDR3nt: TGTGCCAGCAGACTGACGAGAATTAACTTAGAAGATTCACCCCTCCACTTT
CDR3aa: CASRLTRINLEDSPLHF

j_gene: TRBJ2-3
v_gene: TRBV12-3/TRBV12-4
len: 15
abundance: many
d_gene: NA
CDR3nt: TGTGCCAGCCGACTTGGGCTGGATAGCACAGATACGCAGTATTTT
CDR3aa: CASRLGLDSTDTQYF

j_gene: TRBJ2-3
v_gene: TRBV7-8
len: 16
abundance: NA
d_gene: NA
CDR3nt: TGTGCCAGCAGCTCGTGGGTAGCACAAAGCACAGATACGCAGTATTTT
CDR3aa: CASSSWVAQSTDTQYF

j_gene: TRBJ1-5
v_gene: TRBV2
len: 14
abundance: NA
d_gene: NA
CDR3nt: TGTGCCAGCAGACTCAGGGGAGGGAATCAGCCCCAGCATTTT
CDR3aa: CASRLRGGNQPQHF

j_gene: TRBJ2-7
v_gene: TRBV4-1
len: 16
abundance: few
d_gene: TRBD2
CDR3nt: TGCGCCAGCAGCCAAGATCCTAGCGGGAGCTCCTACGAGCAGTACTTC
CDR3aa: CASSQDPSGSSYEQYF

j_gene: TRBJ2-1
v_gene: TRBV12-3/TRBV12-4
len: 12
abundance: many
d_gene: NA
CDR3nt: TGTGCCAGCAGTGTGAGCTTCAATGAGCAGTTCTTC
CDR3aa: CASSVSFNEQFF

j_gene: TRBJ2-2
v_gene: TRBV5-1
len: 15
abundance: many
d_gene: TRBD2
CDR3nt: TGCGCCAGCAGCCTACTAGCGGTTAGGGCCGGGGAGCTGTTTTTT
CDR3aa: CASSLLAVRAGELFF

j_gene: TRBJ2-3
v_gene: TRBV5-5
len: 14
abundance: many
d_gene: NA
CDR3nt: TGTGCCAGCAGCCCCGGGACTTCGGAGGATACGCAGTATTTT
CDR3aa: CASSPGTSEDTQYF

j_gene: TRBJ2-2
v_gene: TRBV6-1
len: 14
abundance: many
d_gene: TRBD1
CDR3nt: TGTGCCAGCAGCAGACAGGGAGAGGCCGGGGAGCTGTTTTTT
CDR3aa: CASSRQGEAGELFF

j_gene: TRBJ2-1
v_gene: TRBV7-2
len: 13
abundance: few
d_gene: NA
CDR3nt: TGTGCCAGCAGTTCGGGGAGTAGGAATGAGCAGTTCTTC
CDR3aa: CASSSGSRNEQFF

j_gene: TRBJ2-1
v_gene: TRBV6-4
len: 19
abundance: few
d_gene: TRBD2
CDR3nt: TGTGCCAGCAGTTCGCCGGGACTAGCGGGAGGGGGAGCCTACAATGAGCAGTTCTTC
CDR3aa: CASSSPGLAGGGAYNEQFF

j_gene: TRBJ2-1
v_gene: TRBV12-3/TRBV12-4
len: 14
abundance: many
d_gene: NA
CDR3nt: TGTGCCAGCAGACCCTCGGGAGTGAGGGGCGAGCAGTTCTTC
CDR3aa: CASRPSGVRGEQFF

j_gene: TRBJ2-1
v_gene: TRBV3-1
len: 15
abundance: many
d_gene: NA
CDR3nt: TGTGCCAGCAGCCTCGGATCCCCCGGAGCTAATGAGCAGTTCTTC
CDR3aa: CASSLGSPGANEQFF

j_gene: TRBJ2-5
v_gene: TRBV5-1
len: 12
abundance: NA
d_gene: NA
CDR3nt: TGCGCCAGCAGCGCAGGCTTTAAGACCCAGTACTTC
CDR3aa: CASSAGFKTQYF

j_gene: TRBJ2-1
v_gene: TRBV9
len: 17
abundance: NA
d_gene: TRBD2
CDR3nt: TGTGCCAGCAGGCGGCTAGCGGGAGGGAGCACCTACAATGAGCAGTTCTTC
CDR3aa: CASRRLAGGSTYNEQFF

j_gene: TRBJ2-1
v_gene: TRBV6-4
len: 15
abundance: NA
d_gene: NA
CDR3nt: TGTGCCAGCAGTGACAGACCCGGGACTTCCAATGAGCAGTTCTTC
CDR3aa: CASSDRPGTSNEQFF

j_gene: TRBJ2-1
v_gene: TRBV7-9
len: 14
abundance: NA
d_gene: TRBD2
CDR3nt: TGTGCCAGTGGCGGGACTACTACCTACAATGAGCAGTTCTTC
CDR3aa: CASGGTTTYNEQFF

j_gene: TRBJ1-1
v_gene: TRBV5-6
len: 16
abundance: few
d_gene: NA
CDR3nt: TGTGCCAGCAGCTTCAGGGCGCGGCGCCTCCTATATGAAGCTTTCTTT
CDR3aa: CASSFRARRLLYEAFF

j_gene: TRBJ2-1
v_gene: TRBV12-3/TRBV12-4
len: 16
abundance: many
d_gene: NA
CDR3nt: TGTGCCAGCAGTTTTTTGGCCAGGGGCGATAACAATGAGCAGTTCTTC
CDR3aa: CASSFLARGDNNEQFF

j_gene: TRBJ2-6
v_gene: TRBV7-8
len: 16
abundance: few
d_gene: NA
CDR3nt: TGTGCCAGCAGCTTAGCGCCGGGGGCGGGGGCCAACGTCCTGACTTTC
CDR3aa: CASSLAPGAGANVLTF

j_gene: TRBJ2-5
v_gene: TRBV14
len: 17
abundance: NA
d_gene: NA
CDR3nt: TGTGCCAGCAGCCAAGTGTATGGAGCGGTGGGACAAGAGACCCAGTACTTC
CDR3aa: CASSQVYGAVGQETQYF

j_gene: TRBJ2-1
v_gene: TRBV11-2
len: 12
abundance: NA
d_gene: NA
CDR3nt: TGTGCCAGCAGCGTGGACAGCGTAAAGCAGTTCTTC
CDR3aa: CASSVDSVKQFF

j_gene: TRBJ2-3
v_gene: TRBV11-2
len: 11
abundance: few
d_gene: NA
CDR3nt: TGTGCCAGCAGCAACGGGGATACGCAGTATTTT
CDR3aa: CASSNGDTQYF

j_gene: TRBJ2-1
v_gene: TRBV20-1
len: 16
abundance: few
d_gene: NA
CDR3nt: TGCAGTGCTAGAGATTTCGCGGGTAGCTCCTACAATGAGCAGTTCTTC
CDR3aa: CSARDFAGSSYNEQFF

j_gene: TRBJ1-1
v_gene: TRBV5-1
len: 14
abundance: NA
d_gene: NA
CDR3nt: TGCGCCAGCAGCGAGGGTGGGGAAAACACTGAAGCTTTCTTT
CDR3aa: CASSEGGENTEAFF

j_gene: TRBJ2-3
v_gene: TRBV5-1
len: 16
abundance: NA
d_gene: NA
CDR3nt: TGCGCCAGCAGCTTGGGGCCGGGATTTGGCACAGATACGCAGTATTTT
CDR3aa: CASSLGPGFGTDTQYF

j_gene: TRBJ1-6
v_gene: TRBV30
len: 16
abundance: few
d_gene: NA
CDR3nt: TGTGCCTGGAGTTCGTCTCAAGCGGTGGAGAGTTCACCCCTCCACTTT
CDR3aa: CAWSSSQAVESSPLHF

j_gene: TRBJ2-7
v_gene: TRBV5-1
len: 14
abundance: once
d_gene: TRBD1
CDR3nt: TGCGCCAGCAGCTGGGGACAGGGGTCCGGCGAGCAGTACTTC
CDR3aa: CASSWGQGSGEQYF